The clone carrying this TCR beta chain came up a few times. The antigen remains undetermined. CDR3 size: 16 residues. Germline CDR1 reads SGHTA; CDR2 reads FQGTGA. V was clipped by 5 bases and J by 6 bases; unmatched bases: 9. Treatment specified: oral pan-JAK inhibitor, 5-10 mg twice daily. Extracted RNA was reverse transcribed, and the resulting cDNA served as sequencing template. Some clones are missing from TCRdb's copy, which holds only in-frame ones; the method was immunoSEQ multiplex PCR. The table has 180,000 or so clones, roughly 64% seen once. The record originates from a study of CD8+ T cells in alopecia areata. General study points: Association of baseline CD8+ expansion with response is uncertain owing to one nonresponder.

This material consisted of CD4+ T cells sorted from blood, taken at week 24, from a patient treated with tofacitinib. J is TRBJ2-1 and V is TRBV7-3, with 11 bases fitting TRBD2. The clonotype originates from a human donor with alopecia areata. CDR3 amino acids: CASSVHSGRGTNEQFF. The CDR3 bases are TGTGCCAGCAGCGTACATAGCGGGAGGGGGACCAATGAGCAGTTCTTC.